This T cell receptor beta chain was found in a study of cytomegalovirus exposure and HLA in healthy donors. General study findings and limits: Reportedly, cytomegalovirus status was diagnosed with high sensitivity and specificity.

In the case of this clone: Its antigen is unknown.

A multiplex PCR was run with 60 Vbeta primers and 13 Jbeta primers. Sequenced by immunoSEQ multiplex PCR; TCRdb stores in-frame clones only, minus some. The repertoire has 130,000 or so clones, around 84% of them found once; the top ten carry approximately 3%. Losses at the gene ends were 4 bases for V and 5 bases for J; bases not matched to a gene: 9. Germline-derived CDR1 and CDR2 are MDHEN and SYDVKM. The CDR3 has 17 residues. This receptor was taken from a woman between 18 and 29 years old in good health and CMV-seropositive. This rearrangement joins TRBV28 to TRBJ2-5, with 14 bases lining up with TRBD2. Sequenced sample: PBMCs. As DNA, the CDR3 is TGTGCCAGCAGTTCCCCGGGACTAGCGGGGGAGATGGAGACCCAGTACTTC. It codes for CASSSPGLAGEMETQYF.